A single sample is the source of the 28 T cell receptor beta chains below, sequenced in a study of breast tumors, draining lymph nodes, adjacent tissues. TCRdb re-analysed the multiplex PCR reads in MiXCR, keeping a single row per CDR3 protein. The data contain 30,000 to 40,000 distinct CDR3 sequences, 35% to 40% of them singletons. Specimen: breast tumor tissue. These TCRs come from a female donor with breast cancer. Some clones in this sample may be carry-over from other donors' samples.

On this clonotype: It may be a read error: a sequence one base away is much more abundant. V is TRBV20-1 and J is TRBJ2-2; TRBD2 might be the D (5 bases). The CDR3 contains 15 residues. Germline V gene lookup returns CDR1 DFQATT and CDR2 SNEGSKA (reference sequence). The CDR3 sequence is CSARDPSGRTGEPFF. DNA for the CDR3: TGCAGTGCTAGAGACCCTTCGGGAAGGACCGGGGAGCCGTTTTTT.

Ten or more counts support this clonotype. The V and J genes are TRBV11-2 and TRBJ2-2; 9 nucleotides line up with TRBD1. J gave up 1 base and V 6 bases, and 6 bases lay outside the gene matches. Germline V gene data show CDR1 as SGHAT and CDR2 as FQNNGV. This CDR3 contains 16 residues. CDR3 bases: TGTGCCAGCAGAAGACCGGGACAGGGGAACACCGGGGAGCTGTTTTTT. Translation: CASRRPGQGNTGELFF.

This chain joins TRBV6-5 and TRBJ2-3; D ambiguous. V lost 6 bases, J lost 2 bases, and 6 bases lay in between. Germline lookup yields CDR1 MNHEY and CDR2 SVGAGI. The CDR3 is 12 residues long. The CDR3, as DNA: TGTGCCAGCAGGGCGGCCACAGATACGCAGTATTTT. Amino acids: CASRAATDTQYF.

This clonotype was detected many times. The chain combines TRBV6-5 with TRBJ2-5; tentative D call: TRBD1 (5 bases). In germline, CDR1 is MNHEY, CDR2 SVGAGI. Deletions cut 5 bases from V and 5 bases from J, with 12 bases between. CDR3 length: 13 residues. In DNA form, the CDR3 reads TGTGCCAGCAGTAGGGGCTACTCGGAGACCCAGTACTTC. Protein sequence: CASSRGYSETQYF.

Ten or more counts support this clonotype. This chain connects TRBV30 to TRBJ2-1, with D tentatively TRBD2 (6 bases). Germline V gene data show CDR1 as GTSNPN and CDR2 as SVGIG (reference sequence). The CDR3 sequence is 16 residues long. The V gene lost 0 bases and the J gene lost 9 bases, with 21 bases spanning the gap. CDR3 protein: CAWSVAKGSGRGEQFF. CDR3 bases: TGTGCCTGGAGTGTAGCGAAGGGTAGCGGTCGTGGTGAGCAGTTCTTC.

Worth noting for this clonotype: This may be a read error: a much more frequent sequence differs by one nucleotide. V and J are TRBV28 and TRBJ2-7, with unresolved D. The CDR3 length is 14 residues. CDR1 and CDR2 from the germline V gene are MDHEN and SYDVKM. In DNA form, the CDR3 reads TGTGCCAGCAGTCCCATCAGCGCTACCTACGAGCAGCACTTC. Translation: CASSPISATYEQHF.

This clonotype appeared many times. The CDR3 nucleotides read TGTGCCAGCAGCTTATTAGCGGGAACCGTCAATGAGCAGTTCTTC. It encodes CASSLLAGTVNEQFF. The chain couples TRBV7-8 to TRBJ2-1; TRBD2 agrees at 8 bases. V lost 2 bases and J lost 6; bases outside the gene matches: 6. The CDR3 has 15 amino acids. CDR1 and CDR2 (germline): SGHVS, FQNEAQ.

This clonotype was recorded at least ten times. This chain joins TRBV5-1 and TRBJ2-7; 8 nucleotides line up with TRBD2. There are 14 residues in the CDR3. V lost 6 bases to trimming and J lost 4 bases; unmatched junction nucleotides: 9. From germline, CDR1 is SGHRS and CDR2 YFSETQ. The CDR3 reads CASTSGGARYEQYF. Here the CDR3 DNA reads TGCGCCAGCACCTCGGGAGGGGCGAGGTACGAGCAGTACTTC.

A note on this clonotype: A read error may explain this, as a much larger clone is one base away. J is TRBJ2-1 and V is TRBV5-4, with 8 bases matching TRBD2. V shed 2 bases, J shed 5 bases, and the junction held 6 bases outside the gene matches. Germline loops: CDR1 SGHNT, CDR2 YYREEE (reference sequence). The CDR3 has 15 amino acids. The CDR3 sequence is CASSLSGRTHNEQFF. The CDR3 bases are TGTGCCAGCAGCTTAAGCGGGAGAACCCACAATGAGCAGTTCTTC.

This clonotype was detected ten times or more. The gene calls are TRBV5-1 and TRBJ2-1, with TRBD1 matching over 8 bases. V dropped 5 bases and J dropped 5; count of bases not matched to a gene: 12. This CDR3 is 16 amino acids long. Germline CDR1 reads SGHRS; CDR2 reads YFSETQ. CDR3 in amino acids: CASRPPPGQVNNEQFF. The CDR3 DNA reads TGCGCCAGCAGGCCCCCGCCGGGACAGGTTAACAATGAGCAGTTCTTC. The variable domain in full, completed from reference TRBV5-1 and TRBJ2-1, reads KAGVTQTPRYLIKTRGQQVTLSCSPISGHRSVSWYQQTPGQGLQFLFEYFSETQRNKGNFPGRFSGRQFSNSRSEMNVSTLELGDSALYLCASRPPPGQVNNEQFFGPGTRLTVL.

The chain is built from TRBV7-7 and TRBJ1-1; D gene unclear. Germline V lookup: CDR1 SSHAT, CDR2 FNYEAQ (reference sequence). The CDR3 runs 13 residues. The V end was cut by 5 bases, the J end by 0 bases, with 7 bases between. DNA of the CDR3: TGTGCCAGCAGCCTCCATATGAACACTGAAGCTTTCTTT. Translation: CASSLHMNTEAFF.

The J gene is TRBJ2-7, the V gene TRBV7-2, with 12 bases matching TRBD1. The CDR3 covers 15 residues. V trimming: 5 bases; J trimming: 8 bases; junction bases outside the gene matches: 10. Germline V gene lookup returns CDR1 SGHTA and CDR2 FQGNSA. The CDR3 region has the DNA TGTGCCAGCAGCACCGGGACAGGGGGCTATGCCAAGCAGTACTTC. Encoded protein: CASSTGTGGYAKQYF. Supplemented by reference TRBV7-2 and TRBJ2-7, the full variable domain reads GAGVSQSPSNKVTEKGKDVELRCDPISGHTALYWYRQSLGQGLEFLIYFQGNSAPDKSGLPSDRFSAERTGGSVSTLTIQRTQQEDSAVYLCASSTGTGGYAKQYFGPGTRLTVT.

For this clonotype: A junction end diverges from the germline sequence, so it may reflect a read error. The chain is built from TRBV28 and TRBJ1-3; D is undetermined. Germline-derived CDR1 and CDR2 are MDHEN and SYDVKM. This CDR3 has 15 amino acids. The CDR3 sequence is CASSLSPDAGNTTYF. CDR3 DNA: TGTGCCAGCAGTTTATCCCCGGACGCTGGAAACACCACATATTTT. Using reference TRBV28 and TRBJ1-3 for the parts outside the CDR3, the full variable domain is DVKVTQSSRYLVKRTGEKVFLECVQDMDHENMFWYRQDPGLGLRLIYFSYDVKMKEKGDIPEGYSVSREKKERFSLILESASTNQTSMYLCASSLSPDAGNTTYFGEGSWLTVV.

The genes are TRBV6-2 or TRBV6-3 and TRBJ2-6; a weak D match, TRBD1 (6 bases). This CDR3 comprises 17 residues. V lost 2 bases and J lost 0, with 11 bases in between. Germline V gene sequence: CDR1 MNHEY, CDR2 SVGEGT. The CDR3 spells CASSYGDTSSGANVLTF. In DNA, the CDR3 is TGTGCCAGCAGTTACGGGGACACTTCCTCTGGGGCCAACGTCCTGACTTTC.

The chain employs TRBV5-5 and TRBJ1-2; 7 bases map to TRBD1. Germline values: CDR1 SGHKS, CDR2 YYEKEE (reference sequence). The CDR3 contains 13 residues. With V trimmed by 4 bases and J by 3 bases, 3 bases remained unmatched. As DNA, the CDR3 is TGTGCCAGCAGCCGACAGGGCGACTATGGCTACACCTTC. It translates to CASSRQGDYGYTF.

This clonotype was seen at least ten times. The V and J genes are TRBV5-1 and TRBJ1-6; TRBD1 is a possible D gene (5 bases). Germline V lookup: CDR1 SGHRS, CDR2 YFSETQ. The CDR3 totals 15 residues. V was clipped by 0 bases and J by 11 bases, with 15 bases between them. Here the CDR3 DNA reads TGCGCCAGCAGCTTGGGAGGGACCGTAGAGACACCCCTCCACTTT. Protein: CASSLGGTVETPLHF.

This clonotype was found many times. The CDR3 sequence: CASRGQTYEQYF. CDR3 coding DNA: TGTGCCAGCAGGGGGCAGACTTACGAGCAGTACTTC. The chain carries TRBV6-5 and TRBJ2-7; D might be TRBD1 (5 bases). Germline V gene sequence: CDR1 MNHEY, CDR2 SVGAGI. The CDR3 covers 12 residues. Trimming removed 6 bases at V and 4 bases at J, with 10 bases between.

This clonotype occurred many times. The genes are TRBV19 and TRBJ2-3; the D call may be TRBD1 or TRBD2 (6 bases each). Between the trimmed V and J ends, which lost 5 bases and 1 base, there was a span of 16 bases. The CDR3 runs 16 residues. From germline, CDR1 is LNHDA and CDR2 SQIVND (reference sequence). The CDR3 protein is CASSFPSGAGTDTQYF. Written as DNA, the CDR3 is TGTGCCAGTAGTTTCCCCTCGGGGGCCGGCACAGATACGCAGTATTTT.

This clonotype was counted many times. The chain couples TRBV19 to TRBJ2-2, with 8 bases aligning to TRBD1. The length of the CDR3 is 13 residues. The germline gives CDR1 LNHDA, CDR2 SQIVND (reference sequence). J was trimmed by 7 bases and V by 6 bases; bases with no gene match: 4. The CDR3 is CASRTGVDGELFF. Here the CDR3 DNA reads TGTGCCAGTAGGACAGGGGTGGACGGGGAGCTGTTTTTT.

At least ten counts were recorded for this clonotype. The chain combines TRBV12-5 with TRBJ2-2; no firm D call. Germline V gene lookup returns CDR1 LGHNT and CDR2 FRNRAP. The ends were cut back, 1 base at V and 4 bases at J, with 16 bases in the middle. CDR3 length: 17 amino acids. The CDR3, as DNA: TGTGCTAGTGGTTTGGGACTGAACGGCGCCAGCACCGGGGAGCTGTTTTTT. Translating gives CASGLGLNGASTGELFF.

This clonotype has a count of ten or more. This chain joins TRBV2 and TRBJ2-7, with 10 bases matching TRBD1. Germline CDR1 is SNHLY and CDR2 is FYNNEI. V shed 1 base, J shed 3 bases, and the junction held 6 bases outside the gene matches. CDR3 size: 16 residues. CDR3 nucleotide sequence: TGTGCCAGCAGTGAAGGATGGACAGGGGGGGACTACGAGCAGTACTTC. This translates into CASSEGWTGGDYEQYF.

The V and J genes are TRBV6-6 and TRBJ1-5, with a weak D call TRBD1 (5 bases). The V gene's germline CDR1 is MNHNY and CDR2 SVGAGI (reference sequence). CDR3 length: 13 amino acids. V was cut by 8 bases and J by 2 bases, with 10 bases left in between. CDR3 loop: CASRDPGNQPQHF. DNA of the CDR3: TGTGCCAGCCGGGACCCCGGCAATCAGCCCCAGCATTTT.

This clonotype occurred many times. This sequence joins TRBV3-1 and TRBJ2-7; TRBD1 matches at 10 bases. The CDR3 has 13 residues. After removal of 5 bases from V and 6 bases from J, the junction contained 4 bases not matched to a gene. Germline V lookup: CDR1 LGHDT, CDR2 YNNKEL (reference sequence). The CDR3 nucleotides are TGTGCCAGCAGCAACCGGGACAGGGGCGAGCAGTACTTC. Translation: CASSNRDRGEQYF.

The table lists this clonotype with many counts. CDR3 protein: CASSAGAGYPGELFF. For the CDR3, the DNA is TGTGCCAGCAGTGCCGGGGCTGGTTACCCCGGGGAGCTGTTTTTT. This chain connects TRBV6-4 to TRBJ2-2; TRBD1 or TRBD2 may be the D gene (5 bases each). With 4 bases removed from V and 6 bases from J, the gap between germline ends came to 15 bases. Germline assignment: CDR1 MRHNA and CDR2 SNTAGT. The CDR3 totals 15 residues.

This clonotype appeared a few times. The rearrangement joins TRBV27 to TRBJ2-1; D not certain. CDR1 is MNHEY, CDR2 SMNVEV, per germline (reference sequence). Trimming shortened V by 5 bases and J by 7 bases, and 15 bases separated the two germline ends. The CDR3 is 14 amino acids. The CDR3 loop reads CASSPQTRRNEQFF. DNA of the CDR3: TGTGCCAGCAGTCCTCAGACTCGACGAAATGAGCAGTTCTTC.

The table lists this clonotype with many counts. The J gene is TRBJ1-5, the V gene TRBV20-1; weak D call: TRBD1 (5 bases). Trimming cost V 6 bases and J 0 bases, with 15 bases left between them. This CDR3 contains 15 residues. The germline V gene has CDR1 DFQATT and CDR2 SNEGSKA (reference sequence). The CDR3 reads CSARREDSSNQPQHF. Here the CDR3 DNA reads TGCAGTGCACGCAGGGAAGACTCTAGCAATCAGCCCCAGCATTTT.

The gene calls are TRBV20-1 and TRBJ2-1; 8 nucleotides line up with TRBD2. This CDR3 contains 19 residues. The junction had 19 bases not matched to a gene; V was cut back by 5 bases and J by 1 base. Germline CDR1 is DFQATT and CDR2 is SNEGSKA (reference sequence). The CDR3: CSAPASGWARGGSYNEQFF. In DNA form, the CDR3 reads TGCAGTGCTCCAGCTAGCGGGTGGGCCCGCGGTGGGTCCTACAATGAGCAGTTCTTC.

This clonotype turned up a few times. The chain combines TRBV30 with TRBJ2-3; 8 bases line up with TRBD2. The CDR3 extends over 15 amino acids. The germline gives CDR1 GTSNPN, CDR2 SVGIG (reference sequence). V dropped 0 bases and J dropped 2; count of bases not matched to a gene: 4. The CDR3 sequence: CAWSVREGFTDTQYF. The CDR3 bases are TGTGCCTGGAGTGTACGGGAGGGCTTCACAGATACGCAGTATTTT.